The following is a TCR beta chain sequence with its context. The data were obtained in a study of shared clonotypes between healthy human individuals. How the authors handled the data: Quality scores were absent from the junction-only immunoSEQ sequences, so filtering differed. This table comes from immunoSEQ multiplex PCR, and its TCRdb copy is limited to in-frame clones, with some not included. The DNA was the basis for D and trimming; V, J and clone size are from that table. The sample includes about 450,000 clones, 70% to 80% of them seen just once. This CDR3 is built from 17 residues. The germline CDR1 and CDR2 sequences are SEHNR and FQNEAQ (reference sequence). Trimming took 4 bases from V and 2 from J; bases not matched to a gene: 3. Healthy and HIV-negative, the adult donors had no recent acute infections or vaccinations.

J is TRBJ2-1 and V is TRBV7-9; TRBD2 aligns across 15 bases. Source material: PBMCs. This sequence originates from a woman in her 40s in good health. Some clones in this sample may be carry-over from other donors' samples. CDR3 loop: CASSSGLAGGAYNEQFF. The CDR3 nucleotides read TGTGCCAGCAGCTCCGGACTAGCGGGAGGGGCCTACAATGAGCAGTTCTTC. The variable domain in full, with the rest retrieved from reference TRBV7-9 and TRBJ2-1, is DTGVSQNPRHKITKRGQNVTFRCDPISEHNRLYWYRQTLGQGPEFLTYFQNEAQLEKSRLLSDRFSAERPKGSFSTLEIQRTEQGDSAMYLCASSSGLAGGAYNEQFFGPGTRLTVL.